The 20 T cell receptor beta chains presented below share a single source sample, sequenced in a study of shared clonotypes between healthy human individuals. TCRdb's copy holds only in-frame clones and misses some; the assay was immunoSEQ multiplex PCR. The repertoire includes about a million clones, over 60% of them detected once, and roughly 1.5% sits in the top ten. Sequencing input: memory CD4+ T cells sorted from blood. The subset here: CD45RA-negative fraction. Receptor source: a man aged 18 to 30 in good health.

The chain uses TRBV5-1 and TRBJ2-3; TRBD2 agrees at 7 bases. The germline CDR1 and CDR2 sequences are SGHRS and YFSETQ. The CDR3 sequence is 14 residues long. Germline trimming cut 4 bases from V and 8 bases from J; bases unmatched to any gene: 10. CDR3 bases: TGCGCCAGCAGCGCGTTTGCGGGAGTCGGTACGCAGTATTTT. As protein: CASSAFAGVGTQYF. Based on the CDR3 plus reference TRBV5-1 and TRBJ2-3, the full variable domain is KAGVTQTPRYLIKTRGQQVTLSCSPISGHRSVSWYQQTPGQGLQFLFEYFSETQRNKGNFPGRFSGRQFSNSRSEMNVSTLELGDSALYLCASSAFAGVGTQYFGPGTRLTVL.

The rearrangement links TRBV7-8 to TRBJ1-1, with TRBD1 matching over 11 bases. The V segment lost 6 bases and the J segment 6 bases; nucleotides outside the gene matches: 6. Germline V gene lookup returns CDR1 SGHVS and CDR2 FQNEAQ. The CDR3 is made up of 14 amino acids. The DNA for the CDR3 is TGTGCCAGCAGGCGGACAGGGGGCTTGTCTGAAGCTTTCTTT. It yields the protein CASRRTGGLSEAFF.

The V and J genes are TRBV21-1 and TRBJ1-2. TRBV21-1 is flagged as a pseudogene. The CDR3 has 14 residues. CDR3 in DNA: TGTGCCAGCACCGACAGTAGGGGGAGGAATGGCTACACCTTC. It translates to CASTDSRGRNGYTF.

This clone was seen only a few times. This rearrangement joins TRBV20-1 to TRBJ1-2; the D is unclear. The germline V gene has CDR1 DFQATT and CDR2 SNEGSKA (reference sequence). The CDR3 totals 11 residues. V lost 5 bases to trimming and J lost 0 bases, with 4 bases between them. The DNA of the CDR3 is TGCAGTGCTCCAGCTAACTATGGCTACACCTTC. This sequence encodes CSAPANYGYTF.

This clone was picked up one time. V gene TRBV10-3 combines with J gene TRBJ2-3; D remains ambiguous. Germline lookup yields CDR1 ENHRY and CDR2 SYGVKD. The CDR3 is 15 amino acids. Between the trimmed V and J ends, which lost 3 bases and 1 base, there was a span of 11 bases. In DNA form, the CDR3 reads TGTGCCATCAGTGATGTAACAGAACGCACAGATACGCAGTATTTT. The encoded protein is CAISDVTERTDTQYF.

CDR3 nucleotide sequence: TGCGCCAGCCGACGGACGGGGACCGGGGAGCTGTTTTTT. Translated: CASRRTGTGELFF. The genes are TRBV5-1 and TRBJ2-2; D is possibly TRBD2 (5 bases). The germline V gene has CDR1 SGHRS and CDR2 YFSETQ. This CDR3 region has 13 residues. V lost 7 bases, J lost 5 bases, and 12 bases lay in between.

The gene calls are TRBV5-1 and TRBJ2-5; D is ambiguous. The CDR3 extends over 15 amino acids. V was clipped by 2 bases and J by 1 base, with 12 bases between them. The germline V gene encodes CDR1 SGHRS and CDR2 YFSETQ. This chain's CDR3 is CASSLQPGLQETQYF. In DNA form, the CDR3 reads TGCGCCAGCAGCTTACAACCGGGCCTCCAAGAGACCCAGTACTTC.

CDR3 protein: CASSEGAKGKLFF. Written as DNA, the CDR3 is TGTGCCAGCAGTGAAGGGGCGAAGGGAAAACTGTTTTTT. This chain connects TRBV2 to TRBJ1-4, with D unclear. With 1 base removed from V and 10 bases from J, the gap between germline ends came to 10 bases. CDR3 size: 13 residues. Germline assignment: CDR1 SNHLY and CDR2 FYNNEI.

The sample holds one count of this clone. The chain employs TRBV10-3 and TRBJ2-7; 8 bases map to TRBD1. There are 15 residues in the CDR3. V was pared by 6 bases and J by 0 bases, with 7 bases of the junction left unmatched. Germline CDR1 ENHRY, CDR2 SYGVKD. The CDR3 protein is CAIRTGTGHSYEQYF. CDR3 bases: TGTGCCATCAGGACCGGGACAGGTCACTCCTACGAGCAGTACTTC.

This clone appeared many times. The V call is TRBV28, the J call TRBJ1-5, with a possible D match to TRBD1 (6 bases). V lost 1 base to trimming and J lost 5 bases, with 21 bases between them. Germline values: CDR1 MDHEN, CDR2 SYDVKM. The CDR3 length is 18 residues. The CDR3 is CASSLSGGLGSFDQPQHF. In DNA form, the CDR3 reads TGTGCCAGCAGTTTATCGGGGGGGCTAGGTTCATTCGATCAGCCCCAGCATTTT.

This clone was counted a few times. This CDR3 reads CASSTGQGAITEAFF. The CDR3 DNA is TGTGCCAGTAGTACCGGACAGGGGGCGATAACTGAAGCTTTCTTT. The J gene is TRBJ1-1, the V gene TRBV19; TRBD1 matches at 11 bases. Per germline, CDR1 LNHDA and CDR2 SQIVND (reference sequence). CDR3 length: 15 residues. J lost 5 bases, V lost 4 bases, and 6 bases had no gene match. Supplemented by reference TRBV19 and TRBJ1-1, the full variable domain reads DGGITQSPKYLFRKEGQNVTLSCEQNLNHDAMYWYRQDPGQGLRLIYYSQIVNDFQKGDIAEGYSVSREKKESFPLTVTSAQKNPTAFYLCASSTGQGAITEAFFGQGTRLTVV.

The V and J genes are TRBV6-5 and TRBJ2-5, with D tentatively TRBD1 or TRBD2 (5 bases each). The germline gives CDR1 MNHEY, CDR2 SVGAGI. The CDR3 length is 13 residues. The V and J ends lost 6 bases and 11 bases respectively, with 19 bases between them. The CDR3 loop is CASSWGRESEQYF. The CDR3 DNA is TGTGCCAGCAGCTGGGGCAGGGAGAGTGAGCAGTACTTC.

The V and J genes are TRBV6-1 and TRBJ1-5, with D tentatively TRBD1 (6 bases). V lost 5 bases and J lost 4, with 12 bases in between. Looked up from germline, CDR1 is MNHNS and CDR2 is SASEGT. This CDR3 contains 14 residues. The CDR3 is CASSQDSRNQPQHF. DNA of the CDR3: TGTGCCAGCAGTCAGGACAGTCGGAATCAGCCCCAGCATTTT.

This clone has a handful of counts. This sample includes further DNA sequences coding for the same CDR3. DNA for the CDR3: TGTGCCATCAGTGAGTCTAGAAACACCGGGGAGCTGTTTTTT. It translates to CAISESRNTGELFF. The chain uses TRBV10-3 and TRBJ2-2; D gene ambiguous. Trimming cost V 0 bases and J 2 bases, with 4 bases left between them. The CDR3 covers 14 residues. Germline-derived CDR1 and CDR2 are ENHRY and SYGVKD.

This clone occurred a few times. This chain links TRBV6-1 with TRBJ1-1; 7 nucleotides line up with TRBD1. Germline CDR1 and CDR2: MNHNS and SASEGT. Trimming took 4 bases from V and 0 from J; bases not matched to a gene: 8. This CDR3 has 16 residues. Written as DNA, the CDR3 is TGTGCCAGCAGTGGACCAAACAGGGGAGTGAACACTGAAGCTTTCTTT. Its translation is CASSGPNRGVNTEAFF.

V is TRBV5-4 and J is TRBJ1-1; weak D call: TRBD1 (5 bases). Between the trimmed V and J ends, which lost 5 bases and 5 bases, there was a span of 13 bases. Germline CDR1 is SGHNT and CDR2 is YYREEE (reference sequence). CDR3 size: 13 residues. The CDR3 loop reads CASRRGVGTEAFF. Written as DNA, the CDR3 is TGTGCCAGCAGGCGGGGGGTAGGAACTGAAGCTTTCTTT.

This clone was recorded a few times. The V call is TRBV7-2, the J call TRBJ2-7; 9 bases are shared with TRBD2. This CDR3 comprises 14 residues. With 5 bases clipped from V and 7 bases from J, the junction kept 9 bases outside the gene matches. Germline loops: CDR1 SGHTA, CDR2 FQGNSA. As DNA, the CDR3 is TGTGCCAGCAGCCCTCCGGGACTAGCTAAGGAGCAGTACTTC. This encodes CASSPPGLAKEQYF. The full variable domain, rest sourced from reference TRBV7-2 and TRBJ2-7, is GAGVSQSPSNKVTEKGKDVELRCDPISGHTALYWYRQSLGQGLEFLIYFQGNSAPDKSGLPSDRFSAERTGGSVSTLTIQRTQQEDSAVYLCASSPPGLAKEQYFGPGTRLTVT.

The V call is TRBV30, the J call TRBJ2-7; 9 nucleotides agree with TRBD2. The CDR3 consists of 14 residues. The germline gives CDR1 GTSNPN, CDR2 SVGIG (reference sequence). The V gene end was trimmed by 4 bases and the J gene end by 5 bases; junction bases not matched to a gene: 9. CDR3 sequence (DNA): TGTGCCTGGACCCCTGGCGGGAGGGGACACGAGCAGTACTTC. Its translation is CAWTPGGRGHEQYF. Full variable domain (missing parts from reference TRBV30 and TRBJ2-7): SQTIHQWPATLVQPVGSPLSLECTVEGTSNPNLYWYRQAAGRGLQLLFYSVGIGQISSEVPQNLSASRPQDRQFILSSKKLLLSDSGFYLCAWTPGGRGHEQYFGPGTRLTVT.

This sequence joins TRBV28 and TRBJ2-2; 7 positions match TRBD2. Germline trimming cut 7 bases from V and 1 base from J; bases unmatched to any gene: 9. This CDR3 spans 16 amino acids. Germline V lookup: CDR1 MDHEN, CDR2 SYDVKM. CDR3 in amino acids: CASISPGGGNTGELFF. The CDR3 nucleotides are TGTGCCAGCATCTCTCCTGGCGGGGGGAACACCGGGGAGCTGTTTTTT.

CDR3 residues: CASSLGGVRTDTQYF. The CDR3 DNA reads as TGTGCCAGCAGTTTGGGAGGGGTCAGGACAGATACGCAGTATTTT. The chain couples TRBV28 to TRBJ2-3; 7 nucleotides align to TRBD2. Germline lookup yields CDR1 MDHEN and CDR2 SYDVKM. The CDR3 consists of 15 residues. Trimming at V came to 3 bases and at J to 3 bases, leaving 6 bases not matched to a gene.